Listed here is a single T cell receptor beta chain. The entry originates in a study of CD8 T cells in Susac syndrome. Reverse transcription used roughly 0.5 to 1 ug RNA and random hexamers. TCRdb re-analysed the immunoSEQ multiplex PCR reads in MiXCR, keeping a single row per CDR3 protein. The sample records some 120,000 distinct CDR3 sequences, 85% to 95% being singletons. This CDR3 comprises 14 residues. With 4 bases clipped from V and 5 bases from J, the junction kept 9 bases outside the gene matches. CDR1 and CDR2 from the germline V gene are SGHDT and YYEEEE. Sequences were obtained from CD8+ T cells from PBMCs. This receptor was obtained from a human donor with multiple sclerosis. V gene TRBV5-6 combines with J gene TRBJ2-7; TRBD1 matches 7 bases. The CDR3 loop is CASSQGTGADEQYV. CDR3 nucleotide sequence: TGTGCCAGCAGCCAGGGCACAGGGGCTGACGAGCAGTACGTC.